One sample yielded the 10 T cell receptor beta chains listed below, sequenced in a study of blood T cell repertoires in COVID-19. Generated by immunoSEQ multiplex PCR, the TCRdb table keeps only in-frame clones and is missing some. Among 200,000 to 250,000 clones listed, approximately 80% were seen once. The sequenced sample was peripheral blood. These receptors all stem from a man aged 50 or older with active or convalescent COVID-19.

This clone was seen just once. The V and J genes are TRBV7-2 and TRBJ2-1, with TRBD2 as a possible D gene (6 bases). Germline CDR1 and CDR2: SGHTA and FQGNSA. V lost 1 base and J 6 bases, leaving 10 bases between the germline ends. The CDR3 contains 14 residues. CDR3 protein: CASSLVGGINEQFF. The DNA for the CDR3 is TGTGCCAGCAGCTTAGTTGGAGGGATCAATGAGCAGTTCTTC.

This rearrangement joins TRBV29-1 to TRBJ1-4; the D is unclear. Germline CDR1 and CDR2: SQVTM and ANQGSEA. The CDR3 runs to 11 residues. V gave up 4 bases and J gave up 5 bases, with 5 bases separating them. CDR3 DNA sequence: TGCAGCGTTGGACAAAATGAAAAACTGTTTTTT. This gives the protein CSVGQNEKLFF.

V usage is TRBV19 and J usage is TRBJ1-6; 10 bases are shared with TRBD1. CDR1 and CDR2 from the germline V gene are LNHDA and SQIVND (reference sequence). The length of the CDR3 is 16 residues. V dropped 5 bases and J dropped 5; count of bases not matched to a gene: 6. CDR3 sequence reads: CASSLHGTGDNSPLHF. CDR3 in DNA: TGTGCCAGTAGTCTCCACGGGACAGGGGATAATTCACCCCTCCACTTT.

V and J are TRBV5-1 and TRBJ2-3; D is uncertain. Deletions cut 3 bases from V and 4 bases from J, with 12 bases between. Germline assignment: CDR1 SGHRS and CDR2 YFSETQ. The CDR3 length is 14 residues. CDR3 region: CASSSLRHADTQYF. CDR3 bases: TGCGCCAGCAGCTCCCTGAGGCATGCAGATACGCAGTATTTT.

The gene calls are TRBV6-5 and TRBJ2-5; tentatively, D is TRBD1 (6 bases). Trimming left V 0 bases short and J 4 bases short, with 9 bases between. The CDR3 spans 14 residues. From germline, CDR1 is MNHEY and CDR2 SVGAGI. The CDR3 sequence: CASSYSTGSETQYF. Written as DNA, the CDR3 is TGTGCCAGCAGTTACTCTACAGGGTCAGAGACCCAGTACTTC.

The V gene is TRBV28, the J gene TRBJ1-5; D not resolved. Germline CDR1 reads MDHEN; CDR2 reads SYDVKM. The germline V and J ends were trimmed by 5 bases and 0 bases, with 14 bases remaining between them. This CDR3 is 16 amino acids long. DNA of the CDR3: TGTGCCAGCAGTCCGCCGGTTCTTTATAGCAATCAGCCCCAGCATTTT. Translated, it gives CASSPPVLYSNQPQHF.

The chain is built from TRBV6-1 and TRBJ1-1, with TRBD1 matching 11 bases. Germline CDR1 reads MNHNS; CDR2 reads SASEGT. CDR3 size: 16 residues. The V segment lost 4 bases and the J segment 3 bases; nucleotides outside the gene matches: 7. The CDR3 is CASSARTGGRDTEAFF. For the CDR3, the DNA is TGTGCCAGCAGTGCTAGGACAGGGGGCAGGGACACTGAAGCTTTCTTT.

The gene calls are TRBV7-9 and TRBJ1-1; the match to TRBD1 covers 9 bases. This CDR3 comprises 12 residues. J lost 10 bases, V lost 4 bases, and 4 bases had no gene match. CDR1 SEHNR and CDR2 FQNEAQ come from the germline V gene (reference sequence). The CDR3 sequence: CASSWGDRAAFF. In DNA, the CDR3 is TGTGCCAGCAGCTGGGGGGACAGGGCAGCTTTCTTT.

The V gene is TRBV27, the J gene TRBJ1-2; TRBD1 matches at 8 bases. The CDR3 is 14 residues long. Unmatched junction bases numbered 6, after V lost 6 bases and J lost 3 bases. Per the germline V gene, CDR1 is MNHEY and CDR2 is SMNVEV (reference sequence). The CDR3 coding sequence is TGTGCCAGCAGGCAACAGGGGGAGTACTATGGCTACACCTTC. This translates into CASRQQGEYYGYTF.

Note on this clone: Distinct nucleotide sequences in the sample also encode this CDR3. The J gene is TRBJ2-3, the V gene TRBV9; the match to TRBD2 covers 8 bases. The CDR3 contains 15 residues. V lost 1 base to trimming and J lost 2 bases; unmatched junction nucleotides: 3. From germline, CDR1 is SGDLS and CDR2 YYNGEE. CDR3: CASSVRAGATDTQYF. In DNA, the CDR3 is TGTGCCAGCAGCGTAAGAGCGGGGGCCACAGATACGCAGTATTTT.